This T cell receptor beta chain was sequenced in a study of CD4 T cells in relation to SARS-CoV-2 and coronaviruses. V was cut by 6 bases and J by 5 bases, with 13 bases left in between. The CDR3 is made up of 14 amino acids. CDR1 KGHSH and CDR2 LQKENI come from the germline V gene. The unexposed donors gave CD4+ T cells in about 2010-2018, prior to COVID-19. Isolation of CD4+ T cells took place after less than 13 days in culture. Produced via immunoSEQ multiplex PCR; TCRdb's table is partial and in-frame only. The sample yields around 23,000 clones, about three quarters seen once. A note on this clone: Antigen specificity is unknown.

This sequence was found in a human donor in good health. This chain links TRBV18 with TRBJ2-2; D gene uncertain. The sample comprised CD4+ T cells from PBMCs, cultured in vitro. The CDR3 coding sequence is TGTGCCAGCTCCCGAGAGCAAAGGACCGGGGAGCTGTTTTTT. Its translation is CASSREQRTGELFF.